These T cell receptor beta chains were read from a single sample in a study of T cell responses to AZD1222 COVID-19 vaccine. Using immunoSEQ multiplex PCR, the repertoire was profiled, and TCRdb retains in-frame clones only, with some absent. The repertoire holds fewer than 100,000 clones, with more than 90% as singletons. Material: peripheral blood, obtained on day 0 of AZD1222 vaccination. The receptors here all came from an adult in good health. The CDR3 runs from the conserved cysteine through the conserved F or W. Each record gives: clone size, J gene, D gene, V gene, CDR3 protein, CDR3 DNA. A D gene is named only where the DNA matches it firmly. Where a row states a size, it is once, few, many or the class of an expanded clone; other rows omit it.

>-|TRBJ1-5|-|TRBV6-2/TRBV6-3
CASSYMQTSNQPQHF
TGTGCCAGCAGTTATATGCAGACTAGCAATCAGCCCCAGCATTTT
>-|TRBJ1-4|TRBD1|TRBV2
CASSAGTVYLFF
TGTGCCAGCAGTGCAGGGACAGTTTACCTGTTTTTT
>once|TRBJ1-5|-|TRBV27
CASSGQFNQPQHF
TGTGCCAGCAGTGGACAGTTCAATCAGCCCCAGCATTTT
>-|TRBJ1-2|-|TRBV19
CASSIDGDHYGYTF
TGTGCCAGTAGTATAGACGGGGATCACTATGGCTACACCTTC
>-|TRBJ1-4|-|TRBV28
CASSSSGGGEKLFF
TGTGCCAGCAGTTCCTCCGGGGGCGGGGAAAAACTGTTTTTT
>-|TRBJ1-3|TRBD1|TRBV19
CAQVREVATGAFGNTIYF
TGTGCGCAGGTCAGGGAAGTAGCCACAGGGGCATTTGGAAACACCATATATTTT
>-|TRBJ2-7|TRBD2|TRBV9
CASSVGGGSTYEQYF
TGTGCCAGCAGCGTAGGGGGAGGGAGTACCTACGAGCAGTACTTC
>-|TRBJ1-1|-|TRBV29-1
CSVDMTGLRAFF
TGCAGCGTTGACATGACGGGGTTGCGCGCTTTCTTT
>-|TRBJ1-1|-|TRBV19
CASSTRRTPRTEAFF
TGTGCCAGTAGTACGCGTCGAACCCCGAGGACTGAAGCTTTCTTT
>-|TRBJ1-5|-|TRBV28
CASTPTNRHNQPQHF
TGTGCCAGTACCCCAACGAACAGGCACAATCAGCCCCAGCATTTT
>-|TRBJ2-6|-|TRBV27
CASNPLGANVLTF
TGTGCCAGCAACCCCCTGGGGGCCAACGTCCTGACTTTC
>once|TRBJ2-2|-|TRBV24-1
CATSDVLVTGELFF
TGTGCCACCAGTGACGTACTAGTGACCGGGGAGCTGTTTTTT
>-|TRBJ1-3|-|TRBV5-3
CARSLEGTLESGNTIYF
TGTGCCAGAAGCTTGGAGGGCACCCTAGAATCTGGAAACACCATATATTTT
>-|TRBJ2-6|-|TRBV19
CASSVQGRVSGANVLTF
TGTGCCAGTAGTGTACAGGGGAGGGTCTCTGGGGCCAACGTCCTGACTTTC
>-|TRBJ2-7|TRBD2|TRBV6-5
CASSMTSGPYEQYF
TGTGCCAGCAGCATGACTAGCGGCCCCTACGAGCAGTACTTC
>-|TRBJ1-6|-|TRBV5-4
CASSSTGQPNSPLHF
TGTGCCAGCAGTTCAACAGGCCAACCTAATTCACCCCTCCACTTT
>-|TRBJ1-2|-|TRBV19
CASSTRVPLGDGYTF
TGTGCCAGTAGTACCCGCGTTCCGCTAGGTGATGGCTACACCTTC
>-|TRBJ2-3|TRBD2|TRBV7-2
CASSLDSGRGTDTQYF
TGTGCCAGCAGCTTAGATAGCGGGAGAGGCACAGATACGCAGTATTTT
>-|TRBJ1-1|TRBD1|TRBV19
CASSPSPGQGTFEAFF
TGTGCCAGTAGTCCAAGTCCGGGACAGGGGACCTTTGAAGCTTTCTTT
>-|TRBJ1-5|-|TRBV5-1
CASSAGDPSGPQHF
TGCGCCAGCAGCGCCGGGGACCCTTCCGGGCCCCAGCATTTT
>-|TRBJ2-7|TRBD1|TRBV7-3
CASSLTGQFYEQYF
TGTGCCAGCAGCTTAACGGGACAGTTCTACGAGCAGTACTTC
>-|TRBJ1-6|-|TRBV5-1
CASSLARDTYNSPLHF
TGCGCCAGCAGCTTGGCCCGGGACACCTATAATTCACCCCTCCACTTT